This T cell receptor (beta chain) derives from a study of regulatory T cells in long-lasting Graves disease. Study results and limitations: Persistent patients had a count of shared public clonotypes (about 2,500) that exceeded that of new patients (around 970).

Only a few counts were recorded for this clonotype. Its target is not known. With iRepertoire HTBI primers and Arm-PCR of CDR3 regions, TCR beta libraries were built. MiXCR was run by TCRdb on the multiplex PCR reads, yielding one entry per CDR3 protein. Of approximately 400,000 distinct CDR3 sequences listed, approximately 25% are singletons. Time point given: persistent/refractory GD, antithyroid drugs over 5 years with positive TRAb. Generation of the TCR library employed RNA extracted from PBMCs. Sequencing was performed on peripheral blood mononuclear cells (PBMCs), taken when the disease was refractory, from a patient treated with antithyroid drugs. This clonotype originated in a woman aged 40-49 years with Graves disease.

The CDR3 reads CASSPRTGGDEKLFF. The DNA of the CDR3 is TGTGCCAGCAGCCCGCGGACAGGGGGCGACGAAAAACTGTTTTTT. V and J are TRBV5-8 and TRBJ1-4, with 11 bases that match TRBD1. Losses at the gene ends were 4 bases for V and 8 bases for J; bases not matched to a gene: 7. CDR1 SGHTS and CDR2 YDEGEE come from the germline V gene. The CDR3 spans 15 residues.